Presented here are 2 T cell receptor beta chains from one specimen sequenced in a study of cytotoxic CD8 clonotypes in ibrutinib-treated CLL. The assay was immunoSEQ multiplex PCR, and TCRdb's table has in-frame clones only and misses some. The sample carries 130,000 or so clones, under 90% recorded once. The sequenced sample was PBMCs, obtained after 24 months of ibrutinib treatment. Receptor source: a human donor with chronic lymphocytic leukemia.

Comments on this clone: The junction and the germline gene differ at one end; a read error may be behind it. V and J are TRBV30 and TRBJ1-3; D not resolved. This CDR3 is 15 amino acids long. CDR1 is GTSNPN, CDR2 SVGIG, per germline (reference sequence). The CDR3 loop is CAWSVRGPPGNTIYF. The DNA for the CDR3 is TGTGCCTGGAGTGTTCGTGGGCCGCCTGGGAACACCATATATTTT.

This clone is a singleton in its sample. The chain recombines TRBV7-2 with TRBJ1-3; D not resolved. CDR3 size: 15 residues. Trimming pared 1 base from V and 1 base from J, leaving 8 bases between. The germline V gene encodes CDR1 SGHTA and CDR2 FQGNSA. CDR3 region: CASSLVGVSGNTIYF. CDR3 in DNA: TGTGCCAGCAGCTTAGTCGGGGTATCTGGAAACACCATATATTTT.